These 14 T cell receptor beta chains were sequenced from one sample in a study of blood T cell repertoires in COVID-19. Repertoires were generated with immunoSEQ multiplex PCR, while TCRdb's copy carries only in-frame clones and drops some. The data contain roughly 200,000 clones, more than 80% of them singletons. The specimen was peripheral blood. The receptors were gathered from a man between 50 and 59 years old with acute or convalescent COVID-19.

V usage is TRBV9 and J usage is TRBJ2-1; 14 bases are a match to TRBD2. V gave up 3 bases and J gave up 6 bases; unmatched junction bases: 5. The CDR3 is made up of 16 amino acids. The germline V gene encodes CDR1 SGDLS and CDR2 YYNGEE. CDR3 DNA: TGTGCCAGCAGCGCAGGACTAGCGGGGGGCGGCAATGAGCAGTTCTTC. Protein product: CASSAGLAGGGNEQFF. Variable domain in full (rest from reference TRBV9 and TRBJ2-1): DSGVTQTPKHLITATGQRVTLRCSPRSGDLSVYWYQQSLDQGLQFLIQYYNGEERAKGNILERFSAQQFPDLHSELNLSSLELGDSALYFCASSAGLAGGGNEQFFGPGTRLTVL.

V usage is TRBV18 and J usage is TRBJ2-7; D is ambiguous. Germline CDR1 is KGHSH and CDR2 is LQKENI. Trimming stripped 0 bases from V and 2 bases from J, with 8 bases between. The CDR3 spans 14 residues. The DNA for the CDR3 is TGTGCCAGCTCACCACCGCGAAGCCCCTACGAGCAGTACGTC. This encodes CASSPPRSPYEQYV.

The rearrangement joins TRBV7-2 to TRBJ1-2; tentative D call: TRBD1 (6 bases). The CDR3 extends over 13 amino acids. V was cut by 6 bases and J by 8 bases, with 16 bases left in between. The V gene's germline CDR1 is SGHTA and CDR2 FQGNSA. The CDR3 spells CASSPGTPGGYTF. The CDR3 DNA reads TGTGCCAGCAGTCCCGGGACACCGGGGGGCTACACCTTC. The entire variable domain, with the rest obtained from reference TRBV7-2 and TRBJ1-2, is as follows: GAGVSQSPSNKVTEKGKDVELRCDPISGHTALYWYRQSLGQGLEFLIYFQGNSAPDKSGLPSDRFSAERTGGSVSTLTIQRTQQEDSAVYLCASSPGTPGGYTFGSGTRLTVV.

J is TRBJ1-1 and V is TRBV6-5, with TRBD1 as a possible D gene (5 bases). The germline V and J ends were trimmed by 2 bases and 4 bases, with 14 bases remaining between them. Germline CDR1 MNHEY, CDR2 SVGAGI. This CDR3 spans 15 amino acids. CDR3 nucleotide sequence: TGTGCCAGCAGTTACAGCCGACAGTCGGGCACTGAAGCTTTCTTT. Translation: CASSYSRQSGTEAFF.

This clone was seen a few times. The CDR3 protein is CASTVSGGNTEAFF. The CDR3 bases are TGTGCCAGCACCGTCAGTGGCGGGAACACTGAAGCTTTCTTT. J is TRBJ1-1 and V is TRBV7-9; D gene unclear. Germline V gives CDR1 SEHNR, CDR2 FQNEAQ (reference sequence). The CDR3 has 14 residues. Trimming took off 7 bases at V and 1 base at J, with 13 bases between the two ends.

CDR3 amino acids: CASSSPTDRANSNQPQHF. The CDR3 DNA reads TGTGCCAGCAGTTCGCCCACGGACAGGGCTAATAGCAATCAGCCCCAGCATTTT. The chain has TRBV28 and TRBJ1-5; TRBD1 matches at 8 bases. Trimming cost V 4 bases and J 0 bases; bases outside gene matches: 11. Germline lookup yields CDR1 MDHEN and CDR2 SYDVKM. The CDR3 is 18 amino acids.

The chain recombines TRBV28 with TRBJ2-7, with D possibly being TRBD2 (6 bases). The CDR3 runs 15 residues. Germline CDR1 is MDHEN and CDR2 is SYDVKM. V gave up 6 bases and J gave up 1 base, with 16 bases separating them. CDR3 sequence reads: CASRYGFSGSYEQYF. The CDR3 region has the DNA TGTGCCAGCAGGTACGGGTTTAGCGGTTCCTACGAGCAGTACTTC. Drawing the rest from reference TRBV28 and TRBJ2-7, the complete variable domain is DVKVTQSSRYLVKRTGEKVFLECVQDMDHENMFWYRQDPGLGLRLIYFSYDVKMKEKGDIPEGYSVSREKKERFSLILESASTNQTSMYLCASRYGFSGSYEQYFGPGTRLTVT.

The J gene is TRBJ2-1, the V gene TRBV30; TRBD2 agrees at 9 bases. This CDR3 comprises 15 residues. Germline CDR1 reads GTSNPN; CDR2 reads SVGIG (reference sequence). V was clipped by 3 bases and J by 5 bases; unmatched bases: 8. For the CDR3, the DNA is TGTGCCTGGAGCGGAAGTAGCGGGAGAAACAATGAGCAGTTCTTC. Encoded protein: CAWSGSSGRNNEQFF.

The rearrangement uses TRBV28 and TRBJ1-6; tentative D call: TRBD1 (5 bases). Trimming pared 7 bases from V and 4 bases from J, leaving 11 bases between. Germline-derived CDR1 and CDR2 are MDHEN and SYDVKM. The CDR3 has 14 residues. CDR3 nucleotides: TGTGCCAGCACCCCGGGGGATTATAATTCACCCCTCCACTTT. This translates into CASTPGDYNSPLHF.

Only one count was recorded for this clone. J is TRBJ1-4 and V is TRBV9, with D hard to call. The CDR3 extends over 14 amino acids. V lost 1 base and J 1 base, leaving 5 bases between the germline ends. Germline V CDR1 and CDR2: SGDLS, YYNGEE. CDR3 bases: TGTGCCAGCAGCGTAAGCCGAACTAATGAAAAACTGTTTTTT. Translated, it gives CASSVSRTNEKLFF. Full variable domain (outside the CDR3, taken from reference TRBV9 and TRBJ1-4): DSGVTQTPKHLITATGQRVTLRCSPRSGDLSVYWYQQSLDQGLQFLIQYYNGEERAKGNILERFSAQQFPDLHSELNLSSLELGDSALYFCASSVSRTNEKLFFGSGTQLSVL.

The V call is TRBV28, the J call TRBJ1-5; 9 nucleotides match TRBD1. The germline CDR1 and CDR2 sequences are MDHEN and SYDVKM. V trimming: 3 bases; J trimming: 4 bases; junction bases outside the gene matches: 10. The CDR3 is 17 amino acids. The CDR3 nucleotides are TGTGCCAGCAGTTTTTACACCGGGACAGGGTGGAATCAGCCCCAGCATTTT. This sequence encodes CASSFYTGTGWNQPQHF.

The CDR3 bases are TGTGCCAGCAGCCAAGCCGACCCAGGGGGCTACACCTTC. It encodes CASSQADPGGYTF. J is TRBJ1-2 and V is TRBV3-1 (or the pseudogene TRBV3-2); perhaps TRBD1 as D (5 bases). This CDR3 has 13 residues. V was trimmed by 1 base and J by 8 bases, leaving 11 bases between them. The germline V gene has CDR1 LGHDT and CDR2 YNNKEL (reference sequence).

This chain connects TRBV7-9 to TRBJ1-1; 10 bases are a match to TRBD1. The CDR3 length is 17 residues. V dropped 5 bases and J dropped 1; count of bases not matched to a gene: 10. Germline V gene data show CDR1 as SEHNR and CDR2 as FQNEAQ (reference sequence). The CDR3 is CASSPLPGQGTNTEAFF. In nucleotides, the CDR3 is TGTGCCAGCAGCCCACTCCCGGGACAGGGGACGAACACTGAAGCTTTCTTT.

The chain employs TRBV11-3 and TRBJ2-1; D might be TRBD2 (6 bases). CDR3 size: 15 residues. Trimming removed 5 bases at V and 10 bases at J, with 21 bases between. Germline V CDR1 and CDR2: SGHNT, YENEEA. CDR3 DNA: TGTGCCAGCAGCCCAGGGAGGAGTTACAATCACGAGCAGTTCTTC. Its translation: CASSPGRSYNHEQFF. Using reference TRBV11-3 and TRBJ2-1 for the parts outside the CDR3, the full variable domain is EAGVVQSPRYKIIEKKQPVAFWCNPISGHNTLYWYLQNLGQGPELLIRYENEEAVDDSQLPKDRFSAERLKGVDSTLKIQPAELGDSAVYLCASSPGRSYNHEQFFGPGTRLTVL.